The sequence of this T cell receptor beta chain was determined in a study of brain T cells in children with intractable seizures. This CDR3 spans 19 amino acids. Germline V gene lookup returns CDR1 SQVTM and CDR2 ANQGSEA. The V and J ends lost 4 bases and 6 bases respectively, with 30 bases between them. The table came from immunoSEQ multiplex PCR; TCRdb's copy has only in-frame clones and leaves some out. The sample holds about 41,000 clones; 90% are singletons and the top ten take roughly 6.5%. This material consisted of peripheral blood, taken at surgery. This clonotype was sampled from a girl aged 2 to 10 with tuberous sclerosis and intractable seizures. The chain is built from TRBV29-1 and TRBJ1-4, with no clear D. The CDR3 nucleotides are TGCAGCGTTGGTGTCCCCGGGCCCGCTCGTCTCAAGAGGGATGAAAAACTGTTTTTT. Protein sequence: CSVGVPGPARLKRDEKLFF.